This is a list of T cell receptor beta chains from one sample in a study of blood T cell repertoires in COVID-19. Assay: immunoSEQ multiplex PCR; the TCRdb copy retains only in-frame clones and omits some. Among tens of thousands of clones listed, 90% were seen once. The material sequenced was peripheral blood. The receptors originated from a man between 50 and 59 years old with acute or convalescent COVID-19. Both conserved end residues are part of each CDR3. A D gene is named only where the DNA matches it firmly. Some rows mark clone size as missing; the rest say once, few, many or name a class of expanded clone.

v_gene: TRBV3-1/TRBV3-2; abundance: .; j_gene: TRBJ1-2; d_gene: .; CDR3aa: CASSPPGLLTIGYTF; CDR3nt: TGTGCCAGCAGCCCACCGGGACTTTTAACGATTGGCTACACCTTC
v_gene: TRBV18; abundance: .; j_gene: TRBJ2-7; d_gene: TRBD1; CDR3aa: CASSPPGQGDRNEQYF; CDR3nt: TGTGCCAGCTCACCGCCGGGACAGGGGGATAGAAACGAGCAGTACTTC
v_gene: TRBV6-5; abundance: .; j_gene: TRBJ1-1; d_gene: .; CDR3aa: CASKPGLIMNTEAFF; CDR3nt: TGTGCCAGCAAACCGGGACTGATCATGAACACTGAAGCTTTCTTT
v_gene: TRBV5-1; abundance: .; j_gene: TRBJ2-5; d_gene: .; CDR3aa: CASTSSGTQYF; CDR3nt: TGCGCCAGCACCTCCTCGGGGACCCAGTACTTC
v_gene: TRBV7-7; abundance: .; j_gene: TRBJ2-5; d_gene: TRBD1; CDR3aa: CASSLGANRGRGETQYF; CDR3nt: TGTGCCAGCAGCTTAGGGGCAAACAGGGGGCGAGGAGAGACCCAGTACTTC
v_gene: TRBV7-2; abundance: .; j_gene: TRBJ1-2; d_gene: TRBD1; CDR3aa: CASSTDRVGGYTF; CDR3nt: TGTGCCAGCAGCACAGACAGGGTAGGAGGCTACACCTTC
v_gene: TRBV6-5; abundance: .; j_gene: TRBJ2-5; d_gene: .; CDR3aa: CASSYRGSQETQYF; CDR3nt: TGTGCCAGCAGTTACAGGGGGAGCCAAGAGACCCAGTACTTC
v_gene: TRBV7-2; abundance: .; j_gene: TRBJ2-1; d_gene: TRBD2; CDR3aa: CASSPNLALAGVNEQFF; CDR3nt: TGTGCCAGCAGCCCCAACCTGGCCCTAGCGGGAGTAAATGAGCAGTTCTTC
v_gene: TRBV7-6; abundance: .; j_gene: TRBJ2-5; d_gene: .; CDR3aa: CASTRLGAPGSQETQYF; CDR3nt: TGTGCCAGCACCCGGTTGGGGGCCCCGGGGAGTCAAGAGACCCAGTACTTC
v_gene: TRBV18; abundance: .; j_gene: TRBJ1-5; d_gene: .; CDR3aa: CASSPPGGVSNQPQHF; CDR3nt: TGTGCCAGCTCACCTCCGGGCGGGGTAAGCAATCAGCCCCAGCATTTT
v_gene: TRBV6-2/TRBV6-3; abundance: .; j_gene: TRBJ2-4; d_gene: TRBD2; CDR3aa: CASSYEGREIKNIQYF; CDR3nt: TGTGCCAGCAGTTACGAAGGGCGGGAGATAAAAAACATTCAGTACTTC
v_gene: TRBV7-9; abundance: .; j_gene: TRBJ2-1; d_gene: TRBD2; CDR3aa: CASSLARAGGTYNEQFF; CDR3nt: TGTGCCAGCAGCTTAGCGCGGGCGGGAGGGACTTACAATGAGCAGTTCTTC
v_gene: TRBV7-6; abundance: few; j_gene: TRBJ2-1; d_gene: .; CDR3aa: CASSLSTGVSYNEQFF; CDR3nt: TGTGCCAGCAGCTTGTCGACGGGAGTCTCCTACAATGAGCAGTTCTTC
v_gene: TRBV18; abundance: .; j_gene: TRBJ2-7; d_gene: .; CDR3aa: CASSPGTTNPYEQYF; CDR3nt: TGTGCCAGCTCACCCGGGACAACCAACCCCTACGAGCAGTACTTC
v_gene: TRBV11-2; abundance: few; j_gene: TRBJ1-6; d_gene: TRBD1; CDR3aa: CASRTITGTGHNSPLHF; CDR3nt: TGTGCCAGCAGAACGATTACCGGGACAGGGCATAATTCACCCCTCCACTTT
v_gene: TRBV24-1; abundance: few; j_gene: TRBJ2-4; d_gene: TRBD1; CDR3aa: CATSDPRTGGNIQYF; CDR3nt: TGTGCCACCAGTGATCCCCGGACAGGGGGAAACATTCAGTACTTC
v_gene: TRBV7-8; abundance: .; j_gene: TRBJ1-2; d_gene: TRBD1; CDR3aa: CASSPTGQGAYGYTF; CDR3nt: TGTGCCAGCAGCCCAACAGGACAGGGGGCCTATGGCTACACCTTC
v_gene: TRBV3-1/TRBV3-2; abundance: .; j_gene: TRBJ2-7; d_gene: TRBD2; CDR3aa: CASSQSGILYEQYF; CDR3nt: TGTGCCAGCAGCCAAAGCGGGATCCTCTACGAGCAGTACTTC
v_gene: TRBV27; abundance: .; j_gene: TRBJ2-1; d_gene: TRBD2; CDR3aa: CASSLEPAGAAYNEQFF; CDR3nt: TGTGCCAGCAGCCTAGAGCCAGCGGGAGCTGCCTACAATGAGCAGTTCTTC
v_gene: TRBV7-9; abundance: .; j_gene: TRBJ2-7; d_gene: .; CDR3aa: CASSSPGLPYEQYF; CDR3nt: TGTGCCAGCAGCTCACCTGGACTTCCCTACGAGCAGTACTTC
v_gene: TRBV5-4; abundance: .; j_gene: TRBJ2-3; d_gene: TRBD1; CDR3aa: CASRQGEALTDTQYF; CDR3nt: TGTGCCAGCAGACAGGGGGAGGCTCTCACAGATACGCAGTATTTT